This TCR beta chain was recorded in a study of spatial heterogeneity in lung cancer. This clonotype was counted at least ten times. Time point indicated: sample taken at primary tumor resection. Tumor, nontumor lung or frozen PBMC supplied whole RNA that was sequenced unsorted. The CDR3 runs to 14 residues. Deletions cut 6 bases from V and 1 base from J, with 9 bases between. Carried by each TCR cDNA molecule was a unique molecular identifier. In TCRdb, the 5' RACE reads were re-called with MiXCR into one record per CDR3 protein. The sample shows some 38,000 distinct CDR3 sequences, 3% to 3.5% of them seen only once.

The chain employs TRBV12-3 or TRBV12-4 and TRBJ2-2, with D perhaps TRBD1 (5 bases). This sequence was found in a male donor with early-stage non-small cell lung cancer. This sample comprised normal lung tissue next to the tumor, obtained at surgery. This CDR3 reads CASRSGQNTGELFF. The CDR3 DNA reads TGTGCCAGCAGAAGTGGACAGAACACCGGGGAGCTGTTTTTT.